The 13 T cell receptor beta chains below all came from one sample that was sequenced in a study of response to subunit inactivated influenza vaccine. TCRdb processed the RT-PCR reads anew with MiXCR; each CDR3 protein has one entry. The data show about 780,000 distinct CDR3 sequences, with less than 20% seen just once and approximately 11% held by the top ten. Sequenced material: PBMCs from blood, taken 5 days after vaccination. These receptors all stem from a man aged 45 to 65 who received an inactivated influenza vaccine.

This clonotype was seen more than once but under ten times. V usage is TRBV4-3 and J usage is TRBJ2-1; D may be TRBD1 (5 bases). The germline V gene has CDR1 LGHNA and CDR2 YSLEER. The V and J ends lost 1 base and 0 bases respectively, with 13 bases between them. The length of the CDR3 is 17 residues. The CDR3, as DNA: TGCGCCAGCAGCCAAGCCCAACAGGCCAGCTCCTACAATGAGCAGTTCTTC. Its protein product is CASSQAQQASSYNEQFF.

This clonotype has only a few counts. In DNA form, the CDR3 reads TGTGCCAGCAGTCGGGCGGGAGCGGGAAGCACCGGGGAGCTGTTTTTT. This sequence encodes CASSRAGAGSTGELFF. V usage is TRBV25-1 and J usage is TRBJ2-2, with TRBD2 identical over 7 bases. Trimming removed 5 bases from V and 4 bases from J; junction bases left unmatched: 10. CDR1 and CDR2 (germline): MGHDK, SYGVNS. The CDR3 covers 16 residues.

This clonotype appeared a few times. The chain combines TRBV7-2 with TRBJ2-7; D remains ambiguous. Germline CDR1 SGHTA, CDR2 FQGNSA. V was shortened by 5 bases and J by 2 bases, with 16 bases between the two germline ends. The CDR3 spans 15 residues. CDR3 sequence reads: CASSQGGLTAYEQYF. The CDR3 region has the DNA TGTGCCAGCAGCCAAGGCGGCCTTACCGCCTACGAGCAGTACTTC. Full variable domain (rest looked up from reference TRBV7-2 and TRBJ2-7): GAGVSQSPSNKVTEKGKDVELRCDPISGHTALYWYRQSLGQGLEFLIYFQGNSAPDKSGLPSDRFSAERTGGSVSTLTIQRTQQEDSAVYLCASSQGGLTAYEQYFGPGTRLTVT.

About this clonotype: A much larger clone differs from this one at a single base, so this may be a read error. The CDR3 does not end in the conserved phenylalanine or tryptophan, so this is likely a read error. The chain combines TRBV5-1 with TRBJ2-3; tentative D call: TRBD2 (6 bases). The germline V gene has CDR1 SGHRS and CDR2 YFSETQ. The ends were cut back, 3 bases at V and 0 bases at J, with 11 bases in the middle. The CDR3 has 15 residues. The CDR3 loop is CASSWGLPSTDTQYI. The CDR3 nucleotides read TGCGCCAGCAGCTGGGGACTTCCTAGCACAGATACGCAGTATATT.

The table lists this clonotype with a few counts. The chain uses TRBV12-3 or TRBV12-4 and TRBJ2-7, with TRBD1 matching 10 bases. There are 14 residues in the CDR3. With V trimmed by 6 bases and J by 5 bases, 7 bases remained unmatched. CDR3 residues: CASSYRQGADEQYF. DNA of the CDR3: TGTGCCAGCAGCTATCGACAGGGGGCCGACGAGCAGTACTTC.

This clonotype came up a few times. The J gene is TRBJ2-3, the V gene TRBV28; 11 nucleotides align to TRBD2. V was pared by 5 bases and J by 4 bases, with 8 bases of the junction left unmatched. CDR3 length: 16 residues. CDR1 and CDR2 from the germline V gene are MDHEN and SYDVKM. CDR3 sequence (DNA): TGTGCCAGCAGTCGAACCATTAGCGGGAGGGCAGATACGCAGTATTTT. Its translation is CASSRTISGRADTQYF.

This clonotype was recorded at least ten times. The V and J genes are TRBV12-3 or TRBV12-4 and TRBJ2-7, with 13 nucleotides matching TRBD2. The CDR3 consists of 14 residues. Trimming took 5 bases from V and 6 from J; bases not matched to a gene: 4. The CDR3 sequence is CASSPGLAGTEQYF. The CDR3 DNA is TGTGCCAGCAGTCCGGGACTAGCGGGAACCGAGCAGTACTTC.

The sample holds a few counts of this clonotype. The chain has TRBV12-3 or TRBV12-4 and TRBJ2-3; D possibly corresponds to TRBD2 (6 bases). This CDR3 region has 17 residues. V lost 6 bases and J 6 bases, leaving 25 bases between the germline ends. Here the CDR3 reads CASREIDREKGWDTQYF. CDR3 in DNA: TGTGCCAGCAGAGAGATTGACCGGGAGAAGGGTTGGGATACGCAGTATTTT.

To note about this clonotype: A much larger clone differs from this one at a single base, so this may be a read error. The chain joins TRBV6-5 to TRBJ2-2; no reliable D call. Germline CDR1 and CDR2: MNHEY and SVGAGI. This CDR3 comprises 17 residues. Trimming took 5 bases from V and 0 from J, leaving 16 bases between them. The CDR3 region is CASSIDLHPPNTGELFF. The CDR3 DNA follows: TGTGCCAGCAGTATCGATTTACACCCCCCGAACACCGGGGAGCTGTTTTTT.

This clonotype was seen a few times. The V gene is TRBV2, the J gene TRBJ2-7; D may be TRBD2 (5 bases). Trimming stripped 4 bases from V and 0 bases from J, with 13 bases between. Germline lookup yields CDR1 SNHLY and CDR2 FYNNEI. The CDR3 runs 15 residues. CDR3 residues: CASSGREYYSYEQYF. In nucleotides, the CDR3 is TGTGCCAGCAGTGGTAGGGAGTATTACTCCTACGAGCAGTACTTC.

The CDR3 bases are TGTGCCAGCCAAGACGGGGGCCTCTCCTACAATGAGCAGTTCTTC. Its protein product is CASQDGGLSYNEQFF. The chain couples TRBV2 to TRBJ2-1; D may match TRBD1 or TRBD2 (6 bases each). The CDR3 extends over 15 amino acids. Germline V lookup: CDR1 SNHLY, CDR2 FYNNEI. V lost 8 bases and J lost 0, with 14 bases in between.

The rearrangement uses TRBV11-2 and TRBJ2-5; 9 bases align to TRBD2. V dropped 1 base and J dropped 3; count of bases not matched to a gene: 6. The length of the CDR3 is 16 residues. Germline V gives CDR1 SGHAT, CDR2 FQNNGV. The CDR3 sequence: CASSLGAGGYKETQYF. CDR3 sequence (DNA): TGTGCCAGCAGCTTAGGGGCGGGGGGGTACAAAGAGACCCAGTACTTC.

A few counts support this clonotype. This chain's CDR3 is CSARDPGQGIYGYTF. The CDR3 DNA sequence: TGCAGTGCTAGAGATCCGGGACAGGGGATCTATGGCTACACCTTC. The V gene is TRBV20-1, the J gene TRBJ1-2; TRBD1 aligns across 10 bases. There are 15 residues in the CDR3. Germline CDR1 DFQATT, CDR2 SNEGSKA (reference sequence). The V gene end was trimmed by 0 bases and the J gene end by 4 bases; junction bases not matched to a gene: 5.